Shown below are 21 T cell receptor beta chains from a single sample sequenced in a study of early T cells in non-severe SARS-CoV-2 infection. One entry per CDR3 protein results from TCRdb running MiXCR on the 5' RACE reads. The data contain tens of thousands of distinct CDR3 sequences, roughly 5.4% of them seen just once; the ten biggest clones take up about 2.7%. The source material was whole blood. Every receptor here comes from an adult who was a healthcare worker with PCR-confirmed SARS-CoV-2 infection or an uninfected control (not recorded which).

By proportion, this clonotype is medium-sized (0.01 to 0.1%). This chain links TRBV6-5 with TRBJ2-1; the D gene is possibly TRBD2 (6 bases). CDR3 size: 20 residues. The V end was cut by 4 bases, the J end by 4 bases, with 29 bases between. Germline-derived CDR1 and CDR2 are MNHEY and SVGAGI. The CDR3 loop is CASSSPEGAPDTDRYNEQFF. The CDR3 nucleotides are TGTGCCAGCAGTTCCCCGGAGGGAGCTCCCGACACAGACCGTTACAATGAGCAGTTCTTC.

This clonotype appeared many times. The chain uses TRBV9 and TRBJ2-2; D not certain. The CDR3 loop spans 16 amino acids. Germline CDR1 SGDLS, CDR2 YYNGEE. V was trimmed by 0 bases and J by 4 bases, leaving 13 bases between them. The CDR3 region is CASSVGTTASTGELFF. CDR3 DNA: TGTGCCAGCAGCGTAGGAACGACCGCGAGCACCGGGGAGCTGTTTTTT.

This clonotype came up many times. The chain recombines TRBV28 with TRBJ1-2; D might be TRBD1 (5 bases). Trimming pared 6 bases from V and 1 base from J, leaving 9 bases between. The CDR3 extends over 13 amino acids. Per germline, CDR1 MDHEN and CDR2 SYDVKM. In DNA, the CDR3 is TGTGCCAGCAGGTCGGGGGGTAACTATGGCTACACCTTC. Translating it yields CASRSGGNYGYTF.

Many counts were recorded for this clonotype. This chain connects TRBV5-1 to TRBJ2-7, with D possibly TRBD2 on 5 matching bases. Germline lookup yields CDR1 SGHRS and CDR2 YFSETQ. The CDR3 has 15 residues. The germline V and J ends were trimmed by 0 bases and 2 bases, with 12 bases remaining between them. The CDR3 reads CASSLDGDPTYEQYF. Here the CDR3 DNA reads TGCGCCAGCAGCTTGGACGGGGATCCCACCTACGAGCAGTACTTC.

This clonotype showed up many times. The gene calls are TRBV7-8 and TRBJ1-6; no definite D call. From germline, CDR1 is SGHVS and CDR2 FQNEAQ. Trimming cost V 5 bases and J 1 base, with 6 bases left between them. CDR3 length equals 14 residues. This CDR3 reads CASSTGSYNSPLHF. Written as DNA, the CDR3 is TGTGCCAGCAGCACCGGTTCCTATAATTCACCCCTCCACTTT. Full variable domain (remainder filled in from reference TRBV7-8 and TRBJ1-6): GAGVSQSPRYKVAKRGQDVALRCDPISGHVSLFWYQQALGQGPEFLTYFQNEAQLDKSGLPSDRFFAERPEGSVSTLKIQRTQQEDSAVYLCASSTGSYNSPLHFGNGTRLTVT.

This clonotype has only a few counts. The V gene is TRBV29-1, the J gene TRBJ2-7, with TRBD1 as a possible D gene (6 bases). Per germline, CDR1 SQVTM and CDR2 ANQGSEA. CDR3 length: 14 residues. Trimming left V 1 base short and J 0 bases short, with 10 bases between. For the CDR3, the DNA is TGCAGCGTTGAAGTGCAGGGGAGCTCCTACGAGCAGTACTTC. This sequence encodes CSVEVQGSSYEQYF.

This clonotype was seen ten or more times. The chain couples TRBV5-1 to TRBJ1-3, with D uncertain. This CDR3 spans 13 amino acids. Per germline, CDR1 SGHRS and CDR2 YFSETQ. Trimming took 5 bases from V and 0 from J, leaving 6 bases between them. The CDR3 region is CASRVLSGNTIYF. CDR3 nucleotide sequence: TGCGCCAGCAGAGTTCTCTCTGGAAACACCATATATTTT.

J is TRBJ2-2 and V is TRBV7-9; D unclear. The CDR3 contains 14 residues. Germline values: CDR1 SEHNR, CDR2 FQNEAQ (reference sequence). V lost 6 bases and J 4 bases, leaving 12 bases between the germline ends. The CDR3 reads CASSLTTSTGELFF. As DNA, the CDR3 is TGTGCCAGCAGTCTCACTACCTCCACCGGGGAGCTGTTTTTT.

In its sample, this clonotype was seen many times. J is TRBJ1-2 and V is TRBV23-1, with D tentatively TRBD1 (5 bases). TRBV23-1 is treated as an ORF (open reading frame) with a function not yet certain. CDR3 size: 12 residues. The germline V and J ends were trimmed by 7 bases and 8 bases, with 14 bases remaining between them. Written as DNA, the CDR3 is TGCGCCAGCACGTTGGCAGGGAGCGGCTACACCTTC. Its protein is CASTLAGSGYTF.

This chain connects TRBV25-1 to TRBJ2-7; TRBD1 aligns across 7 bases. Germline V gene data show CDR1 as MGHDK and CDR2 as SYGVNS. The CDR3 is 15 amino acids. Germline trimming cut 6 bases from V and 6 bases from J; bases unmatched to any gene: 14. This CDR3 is CASSRRAGGSGEQYF. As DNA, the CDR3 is TGTGCCAGCAGCCGGCGGGCAGGGGGATCTGGCGAGCAGTACTTC.

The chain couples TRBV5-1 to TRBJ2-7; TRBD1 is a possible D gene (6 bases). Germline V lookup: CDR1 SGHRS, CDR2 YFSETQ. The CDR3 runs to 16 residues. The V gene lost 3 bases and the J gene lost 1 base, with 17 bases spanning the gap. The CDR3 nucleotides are TGCGCCAGCAGCTCTTCCACGACAGGTCTATCCTACGAGCAGTACTTC. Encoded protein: CASSSSTTGLSYEQYF. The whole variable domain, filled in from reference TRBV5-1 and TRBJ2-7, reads KAGVTQTPRYLIKTRGQQVTLSCSPISGHRSVSWYQQTPGQGLQFLFEYFSETQRNKGNFPGRFSGRQFSNSRSEMNVSTLELGDSALYLCASSSSTTGLSYEQYFGPGTRLTVT.

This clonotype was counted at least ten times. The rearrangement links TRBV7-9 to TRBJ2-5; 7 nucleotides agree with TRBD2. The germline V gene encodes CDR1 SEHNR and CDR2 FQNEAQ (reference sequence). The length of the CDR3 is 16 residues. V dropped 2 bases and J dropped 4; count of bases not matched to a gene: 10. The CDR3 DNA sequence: TGTGCCAGCAGCTTAACCCGAGCGGGAACGGGAGAGACCCAGTACTTC. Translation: CASSLTRAGTGETQYF. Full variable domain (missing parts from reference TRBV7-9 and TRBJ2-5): DTGVSQNPRHKITKRGQNVTFRCDPISEHNRLYWYRQTLGQGPEFLTYFQNEAQLEKSRLLSDRFSAERPKGSFSTLEIQRTEQGDSAMYLCASSLTRAGTGETQYFGPGTRLLVL.

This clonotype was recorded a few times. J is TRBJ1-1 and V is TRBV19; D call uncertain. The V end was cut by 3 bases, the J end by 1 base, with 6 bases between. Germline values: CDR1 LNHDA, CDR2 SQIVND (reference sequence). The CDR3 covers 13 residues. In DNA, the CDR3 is TGTGCCAGTAGTATTGCGCCGAACACTGAAGCTTTCTTT. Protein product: CASSIAPNTEAFF.

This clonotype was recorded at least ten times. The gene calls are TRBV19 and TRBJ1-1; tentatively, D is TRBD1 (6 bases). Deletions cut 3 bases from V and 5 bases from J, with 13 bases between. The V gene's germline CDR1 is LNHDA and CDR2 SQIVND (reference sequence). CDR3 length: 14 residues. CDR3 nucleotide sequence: TGTGCCAGTAGTATCGGGGGCGCGAGGACTGAAGCTTTCTTT. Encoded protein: CASSIGGARTEAFF.

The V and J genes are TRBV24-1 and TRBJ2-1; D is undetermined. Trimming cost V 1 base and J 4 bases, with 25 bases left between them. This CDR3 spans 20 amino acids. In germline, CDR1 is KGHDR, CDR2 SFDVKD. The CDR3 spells CATSDLEFRWTVMRYNEQFF. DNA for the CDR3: TGTGCCACCAGTGATTTAGAGTTCCGATGGACGGTCATGAGGTACAATGAGCAGTTCTTC.

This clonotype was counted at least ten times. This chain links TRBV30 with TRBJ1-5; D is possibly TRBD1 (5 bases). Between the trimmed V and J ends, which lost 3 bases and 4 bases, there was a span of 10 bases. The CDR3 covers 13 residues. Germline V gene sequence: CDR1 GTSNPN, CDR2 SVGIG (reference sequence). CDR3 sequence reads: CAWSFQGNQPQHF. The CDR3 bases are TGTGCCTGGAGCTTTCAGGGAAATCAGCCCCAGCATTTT. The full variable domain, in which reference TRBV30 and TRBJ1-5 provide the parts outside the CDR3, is SQTIHQWPATLVQPVGSPLSLECTVEGTSNPNLYWYRQAAGRGLQLLFYSVGIGQISSEVPQNLSASRPQDRQFILSSKKLLLSDSGFYLCAWSFQGNQPQHFGDGTRLSIL.

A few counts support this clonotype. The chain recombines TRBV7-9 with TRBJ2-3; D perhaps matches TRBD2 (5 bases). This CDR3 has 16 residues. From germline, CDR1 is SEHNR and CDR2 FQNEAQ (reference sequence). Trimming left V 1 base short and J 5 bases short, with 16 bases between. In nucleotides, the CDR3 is TGTGCCAGCAGCTTAGAAAGGACCCTCCGGGAAGATACGCAGTATTTT. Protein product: CASSLERTLREDTQYF.

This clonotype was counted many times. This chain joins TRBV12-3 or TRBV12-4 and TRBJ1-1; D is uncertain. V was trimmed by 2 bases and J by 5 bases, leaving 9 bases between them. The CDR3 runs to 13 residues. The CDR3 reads CASSLSRRTEAFF. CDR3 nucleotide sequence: TGTGCCAGCAGTTTATCCAGGCGGACTGAAGCTTTCTTT.

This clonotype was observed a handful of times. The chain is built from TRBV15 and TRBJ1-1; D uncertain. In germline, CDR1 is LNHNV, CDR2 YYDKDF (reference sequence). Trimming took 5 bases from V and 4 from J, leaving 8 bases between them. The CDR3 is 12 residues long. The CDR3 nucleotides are TGTGCCACCAGCGCCTTGGGCACTGAAGCTTTCTTT. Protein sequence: CATSALGTEAFF.

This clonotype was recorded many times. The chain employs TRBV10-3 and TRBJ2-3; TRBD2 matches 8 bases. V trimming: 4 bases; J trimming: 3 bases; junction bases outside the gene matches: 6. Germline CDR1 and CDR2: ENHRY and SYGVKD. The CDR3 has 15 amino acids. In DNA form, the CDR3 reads TGTGCCATCAGTGGAGCGGGAGTAAGAACAGATACGCAGTATTTT. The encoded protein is CAISGAGVRTDTQYF.

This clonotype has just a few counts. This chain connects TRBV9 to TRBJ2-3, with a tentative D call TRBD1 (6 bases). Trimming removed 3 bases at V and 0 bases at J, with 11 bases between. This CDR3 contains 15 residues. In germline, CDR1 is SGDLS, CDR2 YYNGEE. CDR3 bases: TGTGCCAGCAGCGGAGGGGGTACTAGCACAGATACGCAGTATTTT. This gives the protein CASSGGGTSTDTQYF.